Each of the 21 T cell receptor beta chains below was sequenced from the same sample in a study of Ad26.COV2.S vaccination and SARS-CoV-2 variants. Assay: immunoSEQ multiplex PCR; the TCRdb copy retains only in-frame clones and omits some. Of 300,000 to 400,000 clones in the sample, roughly 87% are singletons; the top ten hold 3.4%. Treatment of the sample: around 19 received Ad26.COV2.S at low or high dose, single or two shots; several received placebo; per-sample allocation not given. Samples came from day 63 after the first vaccine or placebo injection. The sequences come from peripheral blood, collected in a trial of Ad26.COV2.S vaccine versus placebo. The receptors were gathered from a person aged 18-60 years who received the Ad26.COV2.S COVID-19 vaccine or a placebo.

To note about this clone: This specimen includes other DNA sequences encoding the same CDR3. The CDR3 region is CAISERGRSGNTIYF. In nucleotides, the CDR3 is TGTGCCATCAGTGAGCGGGGGCGGTCTGGAAACACCATATATTTT. The chain is built from TRBV10-3 and TRBJ1-3; possible D gene TRBD1, 6 bases. The CDR3 consists of 15 residues. The V end lost 2 bases, the J end lost 1 base, and 9 bases lay between the germline ends. From germline, CDR1 is ENHRY and CDR2 SYGVKD.

The chain couples TRBV7-8 to TRBJ2-2; D is ambiguous. Germline assignment: CDR1 SGHVS and CDR2 FQNEAQ. CDR3 size: 16 residues. Trimming removed 1 base from V and 0 bases from J, with 9 bases in between. As DNA, the CDR3 is TGTGCCAGCAGCTTAGTCTCGGTTCCGAACACCGGGGAGCTGTTTTTT. Its protein product is CASSLVSVPNTGELFF.

This chain links TRBV19 with TRBJ2-7; 11 bases agree with TRBD2. Trimming removed 1 base from V and 5 bases from J; junction bases left unmatched: 4. CDR1 and CDR2 (germline): LNHDA, SQIVND (reference sequence). The CDR3 extends over 15 amino acids. The CDR3 DNA reads TGTGCCAGTAGTATAGTAGCGGGGGGGCTCAACGAGCAGTACTTC. This codes for CASSIVAGGLNEQYF.

In its sample, this clone was seen a few times. V gene TRBV5-1 combines with J gene TRBJ1-3; 7 bases align to TRBD1. The CDR3 runs 15 residues. Germline V gene data show CDR1 as SGHRS and CDR2 as YFSETQ. J gave up 3 bases and V 0 bases, and 3 bases lay outside the gene matches. This CDR3 is CASSLDRGGGNTIYF. CDR3 DNA: TGCGCCAGCAGCTTGGACAGGGGTGGTGGAAACACCATATATTTT.

This clone has only a few counts. This chain connects TRBV4-2 to TRBJ1-1; D gene uncertain. The CDR3 runs 16 residues. The V gene's germline CDR1 is LGHNA and CDR2 YNFKEQ. V was cut by 1 base and J by 2 bases, with 14 bases left in between. CDR3 in amino acids: CASSQGEANQNTEAFF. The CDR3 coding sequence is TGTGCCAGCAGCCAAGGGGAGGCCAACCAAAACACTGAAGCTTTCTTT.

The chain uses TRBV4-3 and TRBJ1-6; D gene uncertain. Germline V CDR1 and CDR2: LGHNA, YSLEER. The CDR3 contains 14 residues. With 0 bases removed from V and 4 bases from J, the gap between germline ends came to 4 bases. The CDR3 here is CASSQEGYNSPLHF. As DNA, the CDR3 is TGCGCCAGCAGCCAAGAAGGGTATAATTCACCCCTCCACTTT.

V gene TRBV7-9 combines with J gene TRBJ2-7, with D perhaps TRBD1 (5 bases). The germline V and J ends were trimmed by 4 bases and 3 bases, with 13 bases remaining between them. In germline, CDR1 is SEHNR, CDR2 FQNEAQ (reference sequence). The CDR3 is 14 amino acids. CDR3 DNA sequence: TGTGCCAGCAGCTCCTGGACATCCCACTACGAGCAGTACTTC. Protein sequence: CASSSWTSHYEQYF.

This clone was observed a handful of times. The chain couples TRBV12-5 to TRBJ1-6; D ambiguous. This CDR3 contains 17 residues. The V end lost 7 bases, the J end lost 1 base, and 17 bases lay between the germline ends. CDR1 is LGHNT and CDR2 is FRNRAP in the germline V gene. Written as DNA, the CDR3 is TGTGCTAGTGTGCAGAATCCGGGTGTATCCTATAATTCACCCCTCCACTTT. It is translated as CASVQNPGVSYNSPLHF.

The chain joins TRBV18 to TRBJ2-3; 12 bases map to TRBD1. Germline CDR1 and CDR2: KGHSH and LQKENI. The CDR3 loop spans 15 amino acids. V gave up 4 bases and J gave up 5 bases; unmatched junction bases: 4. This CDR3 is CASSRDRGRGDTQYF. Here the CDR3 DNA reads TGTGCCAGCTCACGGGACAGGGGGCGCGGAGATACGCAGTATTTT.

The CDR3 DNA reads TGTGCCATCAGTGAAAGAGGGGAAGCCCAGCATTTT. It is translated as CAISERGEAQHF. V and J are TRBV10-3 and TRBJ1-5, with D possibly TRBD1 on 5 matching bases. CDR3 length: 12 amino acids. Germline values: CDR1 ENHRY, CDR2 SYGVKD. V lost 3 bases to trimming and J lost 11 bases, with 11 bases between them.

V and J are TRBV5-8 and TRBJ1-1; weak D call: TRBD1 (5 bases). CDR1 is SGHTS and CDR2 is YDEGEE in the germline V gene. The germline V and J ends were trimmed by 3 bases and 1 base, with 13 bases remaining between them. The CDR3 contains 15 residues. The chain's CDR3 is CASSWAGTANTEAFF. DNA of the CDR3: TGTGCCAGCAGCTGGGCCGGGACGGCGAACACTGAAGCTTTCTTT.

This chain uses TRBV25-1 with TRBJ2-5, with 7 bases matching TRBD1. The V and J ends lost 0 bases and 5 bases, in that order; junction bases with no gene match: 12. The CDR3 runs 17 residues. Germline loops: CDR1 MGHDK, CDR2 SYGVNS. In DNA form, the CDR3 reads TGTGCCAGCAGTGAATATTACAAGACAGGGAATGAGGAGACCCAGTACTTC. This translates into CASSEYYKTGNEETQYF.

The chain has TRBV19 and TRBJ1-5; D unresolved. The CDR3 contains 14 residues. Germline CDR1 is LNHDA and CDR2 is SQIVND (reference sequence). Trimming stripped 5 bases from V and 9 bases from J, with 17 bases between. The CDR3 DNA follows: TGTGCCAGTAGTTTGGAGGGTAAATTCTCGCCCCAGCATTTT. Protein product: CASSLEGKFSPQHF. Full variable domain (outside the CDR3, taken from reference TRBV19 and TRBJ1-5): DGGITQSPKYLFRKEGQNVTLSCEQNLNHDAMYWYRQDPGQGLRLIYYSQIVNDFQKGDIAEGYSVSREKKESFPLTVTSAQKNPTAFYLCASSLEGKFSPQHFGDGTRLSIL.

The V call is TRBV6-5, the J call TRBJ1-1; D is ambiguous. The CDR3 spans 15 residues. Trimming stripped 7 bases from V and 5 bases from J, with 20 bases between. In germline, CDR1 is MNHEY, CDR2 SVGAGI. CDR3 residues: CASIKEFGRGTEAFF. The DNA for the CDR3 is TGTGCCAGCATCAAGGAGTTTGGTCGGGGAACTGAAGCTTTCTTT.

In this sample, this clone turned up once. The chain is built from TRBV6-5 and TRBJ1-4, with D uncertain. V lost 0 bases to trimming and J lost 5 bases, with 10 bases between them. The CDR3 consists of 15 residues. Germline CDR1 is MNHEY and CDR2 is SVGAGI. CDR3 loop: CASSYSNSLNEKLFF. CDR3 sequence (DNA): TGTGCCAGCAGTTACTCGAACAGTTTAAATGAAAAACTGTTTTTT.

The chain uses TRBV6-6 and TRBJ1-4; unclear D gene. With 3 bases removed from V and 7 bases from J, the gap between germline ends came to 9 bases. This CDR3 is 13 amino acids long. Germline CDR1 and CDR2: MNHNY and SVGAGI (reference sequence). This CDR3 is CASSYIDVEKLFF. In DNA, the CDR3 is TGTGCCAGCAGTTATATCGACGTTGAAAAACTGTTTTTT.

V usage is TRBV30 and J usage is TRBJ2-2; the D gene is possibly TRBD2 (5 bases). Germline loops: CDR1 GTSNPN, CDR2 SVGIG (reference sequence). The CDR3 is 12 amino acids. V lost 4 bases and J lost 7, with 10 bases in between. CDR3 nucleotide sequence: TGTGCCTGGATTAGCGCGGTCGGGGAGCTGTTTTTT. Its protein is CAWISAVGELFF.

V gene TRBV11-2 combines with J gene TRBJ2-5, with D possibly being TRBD2 (5 bases). Germline CDR1 reads SGHAT; CDR2 reads FQNNGV. Trimming stripped 6 bases from V and 1 base from J, with 15 bases between. This CDR3 has 15 amino acids. CDR3 bases: TGTGCCAGCAGTCCGGACTCGACCGGCCAAGAGACCCAGTACTTC. This sequence encodes CASSPDSTGQETQYF.

J is TRBJ2-7 and V is TRBV5-1, with 7 bases matching TRBD1. The CDR3 spans 12 residues. V dropped 3 bases and J dropped 7; count of bases not matched to a gene: 4. CDR1 and CDR2 from the germline V gene are SGHRS and YFSETQ. The CDR3 protein is CASSSEQGEQYF. The CDR3 DNA reads as TGCGCCAGCAGCTCCGAACAGGGGGAGCAGTACTTC. The variable domain in full, completed from reference TRBV5-1 and TRBJ2-7, reads KAGVTQTPRYLIKTRGQQVTLSCSPISGHRSVSWYQQTPGQGLQFLFEYFSETQRNKGNFPGRFSGRQFSNSRSEMNVSTLELGDSALYLCASSSEQGEQYFGPGTRLTVT.

The rearrangement uses TRBV7-8 and TRBJ2-1; no clear D. Trimming removed 5 bases at V and 15 bases at J, with 26 bases between. This CDR3 has 15 residues. The germline CDR1 and CDR2 sequences are SGHVS and FQNEAQ. The CDR3 region is CASSLTGLLQSVLFF. DNA of the CDR3: TGTGCCAGCAGCCTTACGGGTCTCCTTCAATCCGTTCTGTTCTTC.

V and J are TRBV18 and TRBJ1-2; tentatively, D is TRBD1 (5 bases). CDR1 is KGHSH and CDR2 is LQKENI in the germline V gene. V was clipped by 5 bases and J by 2 bases, with 9 bases between them. This CDR3 region has 13 residues. CDR3 sequence (DNA): TGTGCCAGCTCAACCGGGACCAACTATGGCTACACCTTC. This gives the protein CASSTGTNYGYTF.